This T cell receptor beta chain was captured by sequencing in a study of blood T cell repertoires in COVID-19. Study details: Whether acute or convalescent, the COVID-19 samples came from the United States, Italy and Spain. From T cells, B-cell-depleted T cells, or PBMCs came the material, which was cDNA or gDNA.

In the study's own analysis: Scientists estimated how many nucleated cells there were by amplifying reference gene primers. Clones were sequenced by immunoSEQ multiplex PCR, and TCRdb holds only the in-frame ones, with some missing. The V and J calls and clone size come from that table; D and trimming were worked out from the DNA. The data hold some 200,000 clones, with 80% to 95% observed a single time. Trimming removed 1 base at V and 2 bases at J, with 18 bases between. CDR1 is LNHDA, CDR2 SQIVND, per germline (reference sequence). The CDR3 is 17 residues long. The chain joins TRBV19 to TRBJ2-7, with D possibly matching TRBD2 (6 bases). The material sequenced was peripheral blood. This clonotype was obtained from a man aged 50-60 years with acute or convalescent COVID-19. As DNA, the CDR3 is TGTGCCAGTAGTATAGGAGGGTTGGCGGGATTACCCTACGAGCAGTACTTC. Encoded protein: CASSIGGLAGLPYEQYF.